This is a list of T cell receptor beta chains from one sample in a study of control samples from healthy donors and cancer patients. The data were produced by immunoSEQ multiplex PCR, yet TCRdb's version contains in-frame clones alone and is incomplete. The sample lists some 74,000 clones, roughly 90% occurring once. The sample taken for sequencing was blood. All receptors derive from a woman in her forties or fifties in good health. Both conserved end residues are part of each CDR3. The order of the fields is J gene, D gene, clone size, V gene, CDR3 DNA, CDR3 protein. A D gene is named only where the DNA matches it firmly. Some rows have no size entry. The others give once, few or many, or a class for an expanded clone.

TRBJ2-3,TRBD1,NA,TRBV5-1,TGCGCCAGCAGCTCGACAGGGGATAGCACAGATACGCAGTATTTT,CASSSTGDSTDTQYF
TRBJ1-3,NA,NA,TRBV10-3,TGTGCCGCTACTGACGGCCCGGGGGCTGGAAACACCATATATTTT,CAATDGPGAGNTIYF
TRBJ1-3,NA,NA,TRBV7-2,TGTGCCAGCAGCTTAGGAGTCTCTGGAAACACCATATATTTT,CASSLGVSGNTIYF
TRBJ2-6,NA,once,TRBV9,TGTGCCAGCAGCGTAGACCGTGGGGCCAACGTCCTGACTTTC,CASSVDRGANVLTF
TRBJ2-3,NA,NA,TRBV29-1,TGCAGCGTTTCAGGGGAGTCCACAGATACGCAGTATTTT,CSVSGESTDTQYF
TRBJ1-2,NA,few,TRBV19,TGTGCCAGTAGTACCCAGACAGGAATACTAAATGGCTACACCTTC,CASSTQTGILNGYTF
TRBJ1-3,TRBD1,NA,TRBV6-1,TGTGCCAGCAGTGAACGGGCCGGGACAGCCTTAGCCTCTGGAAACACCATATATTTT,CASSERAGTALASGNTIYF
TRBJ1-5,TRBD1,NA,TRBV6-5,TGTGCCATCAGGGGGAGTAATAGCAATCAGCCCCAGCATTTT,CAIRGSNSNQPQHF
TRBJ1-4,NA,NA,TRBV5-5,TGTGCCAGCAGCTTGGAGGTGGGGAGAGCAACTAATGAAAAACTGTTTTTT,CASSLEVGRATNEKLFF
TRBJ1-4,NA,NA,TRBV5-6,TGTGCCAGCAGTTTGGGTCAAGCCGAAGAAAAACTGTTTTTT,CASSLGQAEEKLFF
TRBJ1-2,TRBD1,NA,TRBV5-6,TGTGCCAGCAGCTCACGGTTCAGAGACAGGGGTTACTATGGCTACACCTTC,CASSSRFRDRGYYGYTF
TRBJ2-7,NA,NA,TRBV6-5,TGTGCCAGCAGTCAGAGGCAGGGGTACGAGCAGTACTTC,CASSQRQGYEQYF
TRBJ2-1,TRBD1,NA,TRBV6-5,TGTGCCAGCATCGTTGACAGGGTCACCTACAATGAGCAGTTCTTC,CASIVDRVTYNEQFF